What follows are 22 T cell receptor beta chains derived from one specimen sequenced in a study of blood T cell repertoires in COVID-19 (TCRdb year 2020). Libraries were built with the immunoSEQ multiplex PCR assay. Here the immuneACCESS table is served through TCRdb, limited to in-frame sequences with V and J called. Missing clones are a known gap in these copies; in checked studies unresolved V genes cover under half, and the rest lacks a known reason. This sample is represented by about 30,000 clones; 85% to 90% of them were singletons. Of the sample, 20% to 30% falls within the top ten clones. The sequenced material came from peripheral blood. The receptor source for this set is a human donor in a cohort sampled during active COVID-19.

This clone is categorized as medium-sized. The chain has TRBV7-9 and TRBJ1-2; D gene uncertain. V dropped 1 base and J dropped 8 bases, with 14 bases sitting between them. The germline V gene has CDR1 SEHNR and CDR2 FQNEAQ (reference sequence). The CDR3 has 14 amino acids. The CDR3 region is CASSLDGQEGGYTF. In nucleotides, the CDR3 is TGTGCCAGCAGCTTAGATGGCCAGGAGGGAGGCTACACCTTC.

The chain couples TRBV2 to TRBJ2-1; 10 positions match TRBD2. The CDR3 is 16 residues long. Looked up from germline, CDR1 is SNHLY and CDR2 is FYNNEI. Trimming took 3 bases from V and 1 from J; bases not matched to a gene: 3. The CDR3 nucleotides are TGTGCCAGCAGTGACAAGCGGGGGGGGTCCTACAATGAGCAGTTCTTC. Translated, it gives CASSDKRGGSYNEQFF.

V and J are TRBV11-2 and TRBJ1-4; D perhaps matches TRBD1 (5 bases). The CDR3 sequence is 15 residues long. V was cut by 3 bases and J by 4 bases, with 12 bases left in between. CDR1 and CDR2 (germline): SGHAT, FQNNGV. For the CDR3, the DNA is TGTGCCAGCAGCTTGGGGCAGATTATTAATGAAAAACTGTTTTTT. It yields the protein CASSLGQIINEKLFF.

This chain links TRBV6-4 with TRBJ2-1, with TRBD2 as a possible D gene (6 bases). Trimming removed 3 bases at V and 11 bases at J, with 14 bases between. The CDR3 loop spans 13 amino acids. Germline CDR1 reads MRHNA; CDR2 reads SNTAGT. CDR3 protein: CASSEVIAAKQFF. CDR3 DNA: TGTGCCAGCAGTGAAGTCATAGCGGCGAAGCAGTTCTTC.

The V gene is TRBV18, the J gene TRBJ1-1; maybe TRBD1 (6 bases). The ends were cut back, 3 bases at V and 5 bases at J, with 13 bases in the middle. The length of the CDR3 is 14 residues. Germline-derived CDR1 and CDR2 are KGHSH and LQKENI. CDR3 nucleotide sequence: TGTGCCAGCTCACCGACAGGTCACCAAACTGAAGCTTTCTTT. This gives the protein CASSPTGHQTEAFF.

The gene calls are TRBV19 and TRBJ1-5, with D maybe TRBD1 (5 bases). Germline-derived CDR1 and CDR2 are LNHDA and SQIVND (reference sequence). V was shortened by 6 bases and J by 0 bases, with 9 bases between the two germline ends. There are 14 residues in the CDR3. The CDR3 region is CASSGQISNQPQHF. The CDR3 bases are TGTGCCAGTAGCGGACAAATTAGCAATCAGCCCCAGCATTTT.

This clone has only one observation. This rearrangement joins TRBV5-1 to TRBJ2-5, with D possibly being TRBD1 (5 bases). V was trimmed by 0 bases and J by 7 bases, leaving 13 bases between them. CDR1 and CDR2 (germline): SGHRS, YFSETQ. The CDR3 spans 14 residues. CDR3: CASSLAFTQGTQYF. CDR3 nucleotides: TGCGCCAGCAGCTTGGCCTTTACGCAGGGGACCCAGTACTTC. The full variable domain, in which reference TRBV5-1 and TRBJ2-5 provide the parts outside the CDR3, is KAGVTQTPRYLIKTRGQQVTLSCSPISGHRSVSWYQQTPGQGLQFLFEYFSETQRNKGNFPGRFSGRQFSNSRSEMNVSTLELGDSALYLCASSLAFTQGTQYFGPGTRLLVL.

The chain is built from TRBV19 and TRBJ2-3, with 7 bases aligning to TRBD1. V lost 5 bases, J lost 2 bases, and 7 bases stayed unmatched. The V gene's germline CDR1 is LNHDA and CDR2 SQIVND (reference sequence). The CDR3 has 15 amino acids. The CDR3 spells CASSAATGTTDTQYF. In nucleotides, the CDR3 is TGTGCCAGTAGTGCCGCGACAGGGACCACAGATACGCAGTATTTT.

This sequence joins TRBV3-1 (or the pseudogene TRBV3-2) and TRBJ2-2; D gene uncertain. Germline-derived CDR1 and CDR2 are LGHDT and YNNKEL (reference sequence). The CDR3 is 14 residues long. V lost 1 base, J lost 4 bases, and 7 bases lay in between. CDR3 nucleotides: TGTGCCAGCAGCCAAGGCGGTTCCACCGGGGAGCTGTTTTTT. Amino acid sequence: CASSQGGSTGELFF.

J is TRBJ2-3 and V is TRBV18; TRBD1 is a possible D gene (6 bases). This CDR3 has 19 amino acids. In germline, CDR1 is KGHSH, CDR2 LQKENI. V was clipped by 3 bases and J by 0 bases, with 22 bases between them. CDR3 sequence reads: CASSPAAGASVGSTDTQYF. The DNA of the CDR3 is TGTGCCAGCTCACCGGCGGCAGGGGCCAGCGTAGGAAGCACAGATACGCAGTATTTT.

J is TRBJ1-3 and V is TRBV6-5; D perhaps matches TRBD1 (5 bases). This CDR3 has 15 residues. The V end was cut by 6 bases, the J end by 0 bases, with 12 bases between. In germline, CDR1 is MNHEY, CDR2 SVGAGI. CDR3 sequence reads: CASSETDPSGNTIYF. CDR3 DNA sequence: TGTGCCAGCAGCGAGACAGACCCCTCTGGAAACACCATATATTTT.

The rearrangement links TRBV4-1 to TRBJ2-6; the D is unclear. V was shortened by 4 bases and J by 0 bases, with 13 bases between the two germline ends. CDR1 MGHRA and CDR2 YSYEKL come from the germline V gene. CDR3 size: 17 residues. CDR3 sequence: CASSPGRVYSGANVLTF. The CDR3 nucleotides read TGCGCCAGCAGCCCTGGTCGGGTCTACTCTGGGGCCAACGTCCTGACTTTC.

The chain has TRBV5-6 and TRBJ2-6; D is undetermined. Germline CDR1 reads SGHDT; CDR2 reads YYEEEE. The CDR3 spans 16 residues. V dropped 0 bases and J dropped 1 base, with 8 bases sitting between them. CDR3 sequence reads: CASSLGTGSGANVLTF. The DNA of the CDR3 is TGTGCCAGCAGCTTGGGCACTGGTTCTGGGGCCAACGTCCTGACTTTC.

This chain connects TRBV25-1 to TRBJ1-2; 8 nucleotides line up with TRBD1. From germline, CDR1 is MGHDK and CDR2 SYGVNS. Germline trimming cut 4 bases from V and 4 bases from J; bases unmatched to any gene: 11. CDR3 size: 16 residues. The chain's CDR3 is CASSVRGGRGLYGYTF. The DNA for the CDR3 is TGTGCCAGCAGTGTCCGAGGCGGCAGGGGGCTCTATGGCTACACCTTC.

The chain carries TRBV30 and TRBJ1-1, with 9 bases identical to TRBD1. CDR1 is GTSNPN, CDR2 SVGIG, per germline (reference sequence). There are 14 residues in the CDR3. Trimming at V came to 6 bases and at J to 11 bases, leaving 16 bases not matched to a gene. This CDR3 reads CACRREQGAAGAFF. CDR3 nucleotides: TGTGCCTGCCGCCGCGAACAGGGGGCCGCCGGGGCTTTCTTT.

This chain links TRBV9 with TRBJ2-5, with 8 positions matching TRBD1. J gave up 5 bases and V 0 bases, and 12 bases lay outside the gene matches. The CDR3 loop spans 17 amino acids. Germline V gene lookup returns CDR1 SGDLS and CDR2 YYNGEE. Here the CDR3 reads CASSVGGQGATQETQYF. The CDR3 DNA is TGTGCCAGCAGCGTAGGTGGTCAGGGGGCCACCCAGGAGACCCAGTACTTC.

A single count supports this clone. The CDR3 protein is CASGLVRGTGVGANTGELFF. The CDR3 nucleotides read TGTGCTAGTGGTTTGGTACGGGGGACAGGGGTTGGGGCGAACACCGGGGAGCTGTTTTTT. The rearrangement joins TRBV12-5 to TRBJ2-2; TRBD1 matches 10 bases. The CDR3 sequence is 20 residues long. With V trimmed by 0 bases and J by 0 bases, 10 bases remained unmatched. Germline loops: CDR1 LGHNT, CDR2 FRNRAP. Full variable domain (outside the CDR3, taken from reference TRBV12-5 and TRBJ2-2): DARVTQTPRHKVTEMGQEVTMRCQPILGHNTVFWYRQTMMQGLELLAYFRNRAPLDDSGMPKDRFSAEMPDATLATLKIQPSEPRDSAVYFCASGLVRGTGVGANTGELFFGEGSRLTVL.

The chain links TRBV4-1 to TRBJ2-7, with 10 bases that match TRBD1. The ends lost 4 bases at V and 2 bases at J; junction bases unmatched: 2. Germline-derived CDR1 and CDR2 are MGHRA and YSYEKL. CDR3 length: 14 amino acids. The DNA of the CDR3 is TGCGCCAGCAGCCCTGGGACAGGGGCCTACGAGCAGTACTTC. It translates to CASSPGTGAYEQYF.

As DNA, the CDR3 is TGTGCCAGCAGTAAGACTCGGAGGGGTGAGCAGTTCTTC. Translating it yields CASSKTRRGEQFF. J is TRBJ2-1 and V is TRBV9; weak D call: TRBD2 (6 bases). The CDR3 sequence is 13 residues long. Looked up from germline, CDR1 is SGDLS and CDR2 is YYNGEE. Trimming took off 5 bases at V and 9 bases at J, with 15 bases between the two ends.

CDR3 nucleotides: TGTGCCAGCAGCCAAGTTGCGGGGGGCCATCGGGAGCAGTTCTTC. The encoded protein is CASSQVAGGHREQFF. The rearrangement uses TRBV3-1 (or the pseudogene TRBV3-2) and TRBJ2-1; 8 nucleotides match TRBD2. CDR1 LGHDT and CDR2 YNNKEL come from the germline V gene (reference sequence). With 1 base clipped from V and 10 bases from J, the junction kept 9 bases outside the gene matches. The length of the CDR3 is 15 residues.

The CDR3 DNA sequence: TGCAGCGTTGAAACCAGTGTCAGCGGGGGAGTCTACAATGAGCAGTTCTTC. Residues: CSVETSVSGGVYNEQFF. The rearrangement joins TRBV29-1 to TRBJ2-1, with 8 bases matching TRBD2. The CDR3 runs 17 residues. Germline V gene lookup returns CDR1 SQVTM and CDR2 ANQGSEA. V lost 2 bases, J lost 3 bases, and 12 bases stayed unmatched.

This chain links TRBV6-5 with TRBJ1-1; no firm D call. Germline V lookup: CDR1 MNHEY, CDR2 SVGAGI. CDR3 size: 16 residues. Deletions cut 4 bases from V and 0 bases from J, with 15 bases between. CDR3 residues: CASSFRTTRLNTEAFF. As DNA, the CDR3 is TGTGCCAGCAGTTTCCGCACTACTCGACTGAACACTGAAGCTTTCTTT.